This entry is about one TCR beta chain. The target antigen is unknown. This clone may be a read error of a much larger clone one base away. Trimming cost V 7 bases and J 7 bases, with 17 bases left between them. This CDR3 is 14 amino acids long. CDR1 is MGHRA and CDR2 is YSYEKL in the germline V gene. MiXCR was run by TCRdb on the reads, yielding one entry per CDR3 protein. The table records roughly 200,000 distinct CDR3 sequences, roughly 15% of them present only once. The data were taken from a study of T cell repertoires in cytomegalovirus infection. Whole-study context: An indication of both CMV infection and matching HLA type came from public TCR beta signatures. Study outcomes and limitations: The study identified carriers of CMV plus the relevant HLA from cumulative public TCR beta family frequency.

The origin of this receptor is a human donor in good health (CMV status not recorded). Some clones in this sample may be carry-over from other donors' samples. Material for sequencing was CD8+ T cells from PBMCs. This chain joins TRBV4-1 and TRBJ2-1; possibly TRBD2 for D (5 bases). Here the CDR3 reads CASKGGWAANEQFF. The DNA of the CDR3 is TGCGCCAGCAAGGGCGGGTGGGCCGCGAATGAGCAGTTCTTC.